The next 25 T cell receptor beta chains were all read from a single sample in a study of blood T cell repertoires in COVID-19. Here immunoSEQ multiplex PCR was the method, and the copy in TCRdb shows in-frame clones only, minus some. The sample records under 250,000 clones, 75% to 85% being singletons. Sequencing was carried out using PBMCs or T cells enriched from blood (not recorded which). The source of these receptors is a man aged 30 to 45 with acute COVID-19.

The chain has TRBV3-1 (or the pseudogene TRBV3-2) and TRBJ1-2; D uncertain. The germline V gene encodes CDR1 LGHDT and CDR2 YNNKEL (reference sequence). Trimming removed 3 bases from V and 8 bases from J, with 13 bases in between. The length of the CDR3 is 13 residues. Written as DNA, the CDR3 is TGTGCCAGCAGCCAGCGGGAACCAAGGGGCTACACCTTC. Translation gives CASSQREPRGYTF.

The chain carries TRBV6-5 and TRBJ2-5, with a tentative D call TRBD2 (5 bases). This CDR3 is 14 amino acids long. V shed 4 bases and J shed 5 bases, with 14 bases lying between them. CDR1 is MNHEY and CDR2 is SVGAGI in the germline V gene. The CDR3 DNA follows: TGTGCCAGCAGTTCCGGCGGGTCTCGGGAGACCCAGTACTTC. It specifies CASSSGGSRETQYF.

The chain links TRBV12-5 to TRBJ1-1, with D unresolved. Per the germline V gene, CDR1 is LGHNT and CDR2 is FRNRAP. Deletions cut 2 bases from V and 1 base from J, with 5 bases between. The CDR3 sequence is 13 residues long. The CDR3 sequence: CASGLISNTEAFF. CDR3 nucleotides: TGTGCTAGTGGTTTGATCTCGAACACTGAAGCTTTCTTT. Together with reference TRBV12-5 and TRBJ1-1, the CDR3 gives the full variable domain: DARVTQTPRHKVTEMGQEVTMRCQPILGHNTVFWYRQTMMQGLELLAYFRNRAPLDDSGMPKDRFSAEMPDATLATLKIQPSEPRDSAVYFCASGLISNTEAFFGQGTRLTVV.

In this sample, this clone turned up a few times. V usage is TRBV19 and J usage is TRBJ2-5, with 8 bases matching TRBD2. V lost 1 base and J lost 5; bases outside the gene matches: 6. The germline V gene encodes CDR1 LNHDA and CDR2 SQIVND (reference sequence). There are 15 residues in the CDR3. In DNA form, the CDR3 reads TGTGCCAGTAGTATAGGCGCGGGGGGCAGGGAGACCCAGTACTTC. Amino acids: CASSIGAGGRETQYF.

The chain carries TRBV3-1 (or the pseudogene TRBV3-2) and TRBJ1-1, with TRBD1 matching 11 bases. V trimming: 4 bases; J trimming: 5 bases; junction bases outside the gene matches: 3. Germline CDR1 reads LGHDT; CDR2 reads YNNKEL (reference sequence). The CDR3 consists of 14 residues. The CDR3 region has the DNA TGTGCCAGCAGCCGGACAGGGGGCGAGACTGAAGCTTTCTTT. Protein product: CASSRTGGETEAFF.

Only a few counts were recorded for this clone. The chain links TRBV7-2 to TRBJ1-2, with D unresolved. Germline V gives CDR1 SGHTA, CDR2 FQGNSA. Between the trimmed V and J ends, which lost 5 bases and 4 bases, there was a span of 17 bases. The length of the CDR3 is 15 residues. In DNA form, the CDR3 reads TGTGCCAGCAGCCCTGCCTCCGGAGCACTCTATGGCTACACCTTC. It specifies CASSPASGALYGYTF.

The CDR3 DNA follows: TGTGCCAGCAGGTCCGGGACAGGGGGCGGTCAGCCCCAGCATTTT. Its translation: CASRSGTGGGQPQHF. The V and J genes are TRBV27 and TRBJ1-5; 12 bases are a match to TRBD1. V trimming: 6 bases; J trimming: 6 bases; junction bases outside the gene matches: 6. The germline gives CDR1 MNHEY, CDR2 SMNVEV (reference sequence). The CDR3 totals 15 residues.

The rearrangement links TRBV7-3 to TRBJ2-5, with 11 bases identical to TRBD2. The junction had 8 bases not matched to a gene; V was cut back by 1 base and J by 1 base. Germline loops: CDR1 SGHTA, CDR2 FQGTGA. The CDR3 is 18 residues long. The CDR3 DNA follows: TGTGCCAGCAGCTTAAAGGGGCTAGCGGGGGGTCTCCAAGAGACCCAGTACTTC. Residues: CASSLKGLAGGLQETQYF.

The chain carries TRBV6-5 and TRBJ1-2; D not resolved. The CDR3 consists of 15 residues. The germline CDR1 and CDR2 sequences are MNHEY and SVGAGI. V gave up 0 bases and J gave up 4 bases, with 12 bases separating them. The CDR3 region is CASSYSRFGLYGYTF. DNA for the CDR3: TGTGCCAGCAGTTACTCGAGATTCGGACTCTATGGCTACACCTTC.

The V gene is TRBV6-8, the J gene TRBJ2-3; possible D gene TRBD1, 6 bases. With 2 bases removed from V and 1 base from J, the gap between germline ends came to 10 bases. The germline CDR1 and CDR2 sequences are MNHGY and SAAAGT. The CDR3 spans 15 residues. CDR3 bases: TGTGCCAGCAGTTACCTGGCAGGGGGCACAGATACGCAGTATTTT. Its translation is CASSYLAGGTDTQYF.

The chain has TRBV28 and TRBJ1-5, with TRBD1 identical over 12 bases. The CDR3 has 17 residues. Germline CDR1 MDHEN, CDR2 SYDVKM. The V and J ends lost 5 bases and 7 bases, in that order; junction bases with no gene match: 12. CDR3 nucleotides: TGTGCCAGCAGTGAACTACCGGGACAGGGGGCAGGGCAGCCCCAGCATTTT. This codes for CASSELPGQGAGQPQHF.

This sequence joins TRBV6-5 and TRBJ1-2; tentative D call: TRBD1 (5 bases). The CDR3 contains 14 residues. The ends were cut back, 8 bases at V and 5 bases at J, with 18 bases in the middle. Germline assignment: CDR1 MNHEY and CDR2 SVGAGI. CDR3 nucleotides: TGTGCCAGCCTAGAACTTGGGGGGAGATATGGCTACACCTTC. Residues: CASLELGGRYGYTF.

This rearrangement joins TRBV6-5 to TRBJ1-5, with D unclear. Germline-derived CDR1 and CDR2 are MNHEY and SVGAGI. The CDR3 has 14 amino acids. Trimming pared 8 bases from V and 0 bases from J, leaving 11 bases between. The CDR3 region is CASGGRNSNQPQHF. CDR3 bases: TGTGCCAGCGGAGGACGGAATAGCAATCAGCCCCAGCATTTT.

Only one count was recorded for this clone. The genes are TRBV7-9 and TRBJ1-6; D is perhaps TRBD1 (6 bases). V was shortened by 4 bases and J by 4 bases, with 11 bases between the two germline ends. Germline V CDR1 and CDR2: SEHNR, FQNEAQ (reference sequence). This CDR3 has 15 residues. Here the CDR3 DNA reads TGTGCCAGCAGCTCGGAACAGGGATATAATTCACCCCTCCACTTT. Translating gives CASSSEQGYNSPLHF.

V is TRBV28 and J is TRBJ1-5, with 11 bases fitting TRBD1. The length of the CDR3 is 16 residues. Germline CDR1 and CDR2: MDHEN and SYDVKM. Trimming took 5 bases from V and 7 from J; bases not matched to a gene: 10. The CDR3 DNA is TGTGCCAGCAGTCGTGCCGGGACAGGGGGAGGCCAGCCCCAGCATTTT. This sequence encodes CASSRAGTGGGQPQHF.

The rearrangement uses TRBV28 and TRBJ1-2; maybe TRBD1 (5 bases). The CDR3 consists of 13 residues. The germline CDR1 and CDR2 sequences are MDHEN and SYDVKM. Trimming removed 4 bases at V and 8 bases at J, with 14 bases between. CDR3 protein: CASSSRGLGGYTF. CDR3 sequence (DNA): TGTGCCAGCAGTTCTAGGGGCCTTGGGGGCTACACCTTC.

The rearrangement joins TRBV28 to TRBJ1-2; 7 nucleotides match TRBD1. The CDR3 has 13 residues. After removal of 6 bases from V and 5 bases from J, the junction contained 6 bases not matched to a gene. The germline gives CDR1 MDHEN, CDR2 SYDVKM. In DNA, the CDR3 is TGTGCCAGCAGACCCCCGACAGGGTATGGCTACACCTTC. This encodes CASRPPTGYGYTF.

This chain joins TRBV7-9 and TRBJ1-2; D uncertain. The CDR3 loop spans 15 amino acids. Germline lookup yields CDR1 SEHNR and CDR2 FQNEAQ (reference sequence). V gave up 0 bases and J gave up 6 bases, with 14 bases separating them. The CDR3 loop reads CASSLAYGDSDGYTF. The DNA of the CDR3 is TGTGCCAGCAGCTTAGCATACGGGGATAGCGATGGCTACACCTTC.

This chain uses TRBV10-2 with TRBJ1-2; D call uncertain. CDR3 length equals 14 residues. The V end was cut by 0 bases, the J end by 4 bases, with 9 bases between. Germline CDR1 WSHSY, CDR2 SAAADI. The CDR3 DNA sequence: TGCGCCAGCAGTGAGTCATTGGCCACCTATGGCTACACCTTC. This codes for CASSESLATYGYTF.

V gene TRBV25-1 combines with J gene TRBJ1-6; D not resolved. This CDR3 is built from 14 residues. V gave up 7 bases and J gave up 0 bases, with 7 bases separating them. Germline V gene sequence: CDR1 MGHDK, CDR2 SYGVNS. The CDR3 nucleotides are TGTGCCAGCACAATGAGCTCCTATAATTCACCCCTCCACTTT. Translation gives CASTMSSYNSPLHF.

In its sample, this clone was seen a few times. This chain links TRBV10-2 with TRBJ2-7; 9 bases map to TRBD1. J lost 3 bases, V lost 6 bases, and 12 bases had no gene match. This CDR3 is 16 amino acids long. Germline V gives CDR1 WSHSY, CDR2 SAAADI. CDR3 protein: CASSLPTGGNNYEQYF. The CDR3 coding sequence is TGCGCCAGCAGCCTCCCCACAGGGGGCAACAACTACGAGCAGTACTTC.

J is TRBJ1-2 and V is TRBV3-1 (or the pseudogene TRBV3-2); 7 bases agree with TRBD1. The germline V gene has CDR1 LGHDT and CDR2 YNNKEL (reference sequence). The CDR3 consists of 15 residues. The trim removed 4 bases at V and 7 bases at J, leaving 12 bases unmatched. CDR3 coding DNA: TGTGCCAGCAGCCCCCTAGGGGGCGCGCAGGGTGGCTACACCTTC. The encoded protein is CASSPLGGAQGGYTF.

This chain joins TRBV3-1 (or the pseudogene TRBV3-2) and TRBJ1-1; a weak D match, TRBD1 (5 bases). CDR1 and CDR2 (germline): LGHDT, YNNKEL (reference sequence). V lost 4 bases and J lost 4, with 13 bases in between. CDR3 length equals 14 residues. As DNA, the CDR3 is TGTGCCAGCAGCCGACCGCAGGGCCCCACTGAAGCTTTCTTT. It codes for CASSRPQGPTEAFF.

The genes are TRBV4-1 and TRBJ1-1; the D gene is possibly TRBD1 (6 bases). CDR3 size: 14 residues. V was shortened by 2 bases and J by 11 bases, with 18 bases between the two germline ends. Germline values: CDR1 MGHRA, CDR2 YSYEKL. For the CDR3, the DNA is TGCGCCAGCAGCCAAAATCCGACAGGCTCTCAGGCTTTCTTT. Encoded protein: CASSQNPTGSQAFF.

V and J are TRBV28 and TRBJ2-4, with D tentatively TRBD1 (6 bases). The CDR3 extends over 15 amino acids. Trimming took off 4 bases at V and 4 bases at J, with 14 bases between the two ends. CDR1 and CDR2 from the germline V gene are MDHEN and SYDVKM. The CDR3 loop is CASSSAGDSKNIQYF. Here the CDR3 DNA reads TGTGCCAGCAGTTCGGCAGGGGATTCAAAAAACATTCAGTACTTC.